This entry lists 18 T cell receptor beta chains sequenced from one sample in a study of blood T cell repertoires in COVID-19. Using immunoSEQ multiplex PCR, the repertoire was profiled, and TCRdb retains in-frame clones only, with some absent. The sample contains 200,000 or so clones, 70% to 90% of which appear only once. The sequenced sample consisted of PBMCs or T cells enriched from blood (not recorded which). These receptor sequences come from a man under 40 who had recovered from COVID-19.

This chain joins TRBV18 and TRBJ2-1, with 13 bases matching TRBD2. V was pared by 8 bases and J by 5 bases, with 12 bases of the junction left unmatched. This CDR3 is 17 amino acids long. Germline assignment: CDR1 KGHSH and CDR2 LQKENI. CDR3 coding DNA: TGTGCCAGCAGACCCGGACTAGCGGGAGCTGGGAACAATGAGCAGTTCTTC. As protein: CASRPGLAGAGNNEQFF.

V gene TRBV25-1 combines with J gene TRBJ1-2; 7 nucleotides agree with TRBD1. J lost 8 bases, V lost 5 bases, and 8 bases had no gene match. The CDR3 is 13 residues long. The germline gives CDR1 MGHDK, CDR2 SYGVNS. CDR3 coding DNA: TGTGCCAGCAGTCTCCGACAGGGACGGGGCTACACCTTC. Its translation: CASSLRQGRGYTF.

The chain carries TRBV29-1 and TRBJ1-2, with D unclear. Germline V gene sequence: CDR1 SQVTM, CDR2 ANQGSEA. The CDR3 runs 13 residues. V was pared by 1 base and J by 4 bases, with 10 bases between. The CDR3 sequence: CSVEGGLGYGYTF. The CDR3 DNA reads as TGCAGCGTTGAAGGAGGACTTGGCTATGGCTACACCTTC. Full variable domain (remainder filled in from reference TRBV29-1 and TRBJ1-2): SAVISQKPSRDICQRGTSLTIQCQVDSQVTMMFWYRQQPGQSLTLIATANQGSEATYESGFVIDKFPISRPNLTFSTLTVSNMSPEDSSIYLCSVEGGLGYGYTFGSGTRLTVV.

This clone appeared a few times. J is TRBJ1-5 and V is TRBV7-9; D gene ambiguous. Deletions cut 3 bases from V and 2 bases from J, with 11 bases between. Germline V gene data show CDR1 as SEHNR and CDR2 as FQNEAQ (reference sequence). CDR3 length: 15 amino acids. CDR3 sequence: CASSFSLLGNQPQHF. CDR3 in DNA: TGTGCCAGCAGCTTTTCACTGTTGGGCAATCAGCCCCAGCATTTT.

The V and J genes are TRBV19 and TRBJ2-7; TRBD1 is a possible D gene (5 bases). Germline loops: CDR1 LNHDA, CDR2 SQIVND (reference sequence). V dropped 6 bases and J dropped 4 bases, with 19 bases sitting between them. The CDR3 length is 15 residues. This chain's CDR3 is CASSPLLGRRYEQYF. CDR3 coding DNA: TGTGCCAGTAGCCCCCTCTTGGGGCGTAGGTACGAGCAGTACTTC.

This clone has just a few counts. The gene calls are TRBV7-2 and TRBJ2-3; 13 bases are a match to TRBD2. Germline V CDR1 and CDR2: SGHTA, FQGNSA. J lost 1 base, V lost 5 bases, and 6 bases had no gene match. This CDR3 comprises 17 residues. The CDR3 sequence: CASSQRLAGGRTDTQYF. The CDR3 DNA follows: TGTGCCAGCAGCCAAAGACTAGCGGGAGGCCGCACAGATACGCAGTATTTT.

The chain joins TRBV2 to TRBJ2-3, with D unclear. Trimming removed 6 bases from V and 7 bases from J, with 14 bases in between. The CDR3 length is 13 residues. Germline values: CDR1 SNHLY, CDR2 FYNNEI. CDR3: CASSFSESNTQYF. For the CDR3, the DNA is TGTGCCAGCAGCTTTAGTGAGTCAAATACGCAGTATTTT.

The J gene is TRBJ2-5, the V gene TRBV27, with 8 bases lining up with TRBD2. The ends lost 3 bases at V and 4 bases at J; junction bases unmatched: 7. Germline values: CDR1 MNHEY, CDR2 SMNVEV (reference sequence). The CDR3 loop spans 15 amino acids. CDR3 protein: CASSFSALAGETQYF. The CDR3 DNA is TGTGCCAGCAGTTTTTCCGCGCTAGCGGGAGAGACCCAGTACTTC.

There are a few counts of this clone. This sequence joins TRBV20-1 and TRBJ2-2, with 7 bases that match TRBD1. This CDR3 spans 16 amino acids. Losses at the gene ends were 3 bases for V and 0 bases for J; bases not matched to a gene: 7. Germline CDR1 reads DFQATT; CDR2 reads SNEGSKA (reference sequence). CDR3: CSASPHGTANTGELFF. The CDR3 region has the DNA TGCAGTGCTAGTCCCCACGGGACAGCGAACACCGGGGAGCTGTTTTTT.

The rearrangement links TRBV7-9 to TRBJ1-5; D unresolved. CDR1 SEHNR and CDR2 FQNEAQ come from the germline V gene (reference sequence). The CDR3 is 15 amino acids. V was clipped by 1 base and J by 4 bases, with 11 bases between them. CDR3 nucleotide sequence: TGTGCCAGCAGCTTAGACAGTCTACCAAATCAGCCCCAGCATTTT. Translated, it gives CASSLDSLPNQPQHF. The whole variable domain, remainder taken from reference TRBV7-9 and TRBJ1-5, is DTGVSQNPRHKITKRGQNVTFRCDPISEHNRLYWYRQTLGQGPEFLTYFQNEAQLEKSRLLSDRFSAERPKGSFSTLEIQRTEQGDSAMYLCASSLDSLPNQPQHFGDGTRLSIL.

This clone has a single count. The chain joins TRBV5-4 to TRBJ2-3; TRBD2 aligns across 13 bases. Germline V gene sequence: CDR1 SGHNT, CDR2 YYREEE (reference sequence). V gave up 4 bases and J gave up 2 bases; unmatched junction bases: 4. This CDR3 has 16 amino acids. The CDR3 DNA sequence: TGTGCCAGCAGCCCGGGACTAGCGGGATTCACAGATACGCAGTATTTT. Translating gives CASSPGLAGFTDTQYF.

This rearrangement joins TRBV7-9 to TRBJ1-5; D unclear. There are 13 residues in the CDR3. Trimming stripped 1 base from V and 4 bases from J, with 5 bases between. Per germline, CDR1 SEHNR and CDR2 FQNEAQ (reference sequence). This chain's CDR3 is CASSLGENQPQHF. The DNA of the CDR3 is TGTGCCAGCAGCTTAGGCGAAAATCAGCCCCAGCATTTT. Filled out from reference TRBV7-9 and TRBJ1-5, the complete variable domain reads DTGVSQNPRHKITKRGQNVTFRCDPISEHNRLYWYRQTLGQGPEFLTYFQNEAQLEKSRLLSDRFSAERPKGSFSTLEIQRTEQGDSAMYLCASSLGENQPQHFGDGTRLSIL.

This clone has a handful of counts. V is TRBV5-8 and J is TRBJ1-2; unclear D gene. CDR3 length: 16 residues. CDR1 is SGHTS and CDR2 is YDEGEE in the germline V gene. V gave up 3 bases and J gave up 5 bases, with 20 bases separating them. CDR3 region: CASSSHGRKLAYGYTF. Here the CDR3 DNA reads TGTGCCAGCAGCTCCCACGGGAGGAAGTTAGCGTATGGCTACACCTTC.

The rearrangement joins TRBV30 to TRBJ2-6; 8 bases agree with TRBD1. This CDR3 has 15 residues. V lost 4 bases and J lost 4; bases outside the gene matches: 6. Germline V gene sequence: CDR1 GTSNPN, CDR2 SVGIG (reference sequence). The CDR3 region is CAWTQGAGGANVLTF. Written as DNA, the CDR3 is TGTGCCTGGACGCAGGGGGCAGGAGGGGCCAACGTCCTGACTTTC.

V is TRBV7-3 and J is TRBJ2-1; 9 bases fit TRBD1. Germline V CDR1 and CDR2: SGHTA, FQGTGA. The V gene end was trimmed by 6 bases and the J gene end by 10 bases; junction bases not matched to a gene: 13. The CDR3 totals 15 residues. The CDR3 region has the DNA TGTGCCAGCAGTTCGCGAGGGACAGGGTATTTCGAGCAGTTCTTC. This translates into CASSSRGTGYFEQFF.

The CDR3 here is CASSTLFNQPQHF. CDR3 nucleotides: TGTGCCAGTAGTACCCTCTTCAATCAGCCCCAGCATTTT. The rearrangement links TRBV19 to TRBJ1-5, with D uncertain. Germline CDR1 is LNHDA and CDR2 is SQIVND (reference sequence). V dropped 4 bases and J dropped 3 bases, with 7 bases sitting between them. The CDR3 is 13 amino acids.

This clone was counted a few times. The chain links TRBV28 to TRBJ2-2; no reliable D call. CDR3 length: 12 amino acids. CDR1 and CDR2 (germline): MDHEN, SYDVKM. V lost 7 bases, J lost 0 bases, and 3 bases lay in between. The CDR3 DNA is TGTGCCAGCACAGCGAACACCGGGGAGCTGTTTTTT. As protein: CASTANTGELFF.

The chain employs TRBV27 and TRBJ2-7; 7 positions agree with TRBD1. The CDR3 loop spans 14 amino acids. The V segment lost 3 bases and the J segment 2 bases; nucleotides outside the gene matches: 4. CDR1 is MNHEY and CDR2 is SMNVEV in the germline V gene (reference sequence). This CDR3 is CASSFGDSTYEQYF. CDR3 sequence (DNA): TGTGCCAGCAGTTTTGGGGACAGTACCTACGAGCAGTACTTC.